This T cell receptor beta chain was captured in a study of blood T cell repertoires in COVID-19. About the research overall: The United States, Italy and Spain supplied acute and convalescent COVID-19 samples.

Authors' data handling: Amplifying reference gene primers gave estimates of nucleated cell counts. Assay used: immunoSEQ multiplex PCR; TCRdb lists only in-frame clones, some missing. D and trimming were read from the DNA, whereas the V and J calls and clone size are those reported in that table. Among 230,000 or so clones listed, approximately 79% were seen once. V shed 0 bases and J shed 5 bases, with 8 bases lying between them. The length of the CDR3 is 14 residues. Per germline, CDR1 MNHEY and CDR2 SVGEGT. This receptor was obtained from a human donor in a cohort sampled during active COVID-19. V usage is TRBV6-2 or TRBV6-3 and J usage is TRBJ1-5; D is ambiguous. Sequencing was performed on peripheral blood. CDR3 sequence: CASSYSRGYQPQHF. Written as DNA, the CDR3 is TGTGCCAGCAGTTACTCGAGAGGGTATCAGCCCCAGCATTTT.